The next 9 T cell receptor beta chains were all read from a single sample in a study of cytomegalovirus exposure and HLA in healthy donors. PCR was performed using 60 Vbeta and 13 Jbeta primers. Clones were sequenced by immunoSEQ multiplex PCR, and TCRdb holds only the in-frame ones, with some missing. Found here are around 120,000 clones, under 85% of them singletons; the top ten hold around 8.5%. Sequencing was done on a sample of PBMCs. The receptors derive from a woman in her forties or fifties in good health and CMV-seropositive.

The genes are TRBV27 and TRBJ2-6, with 9 bases identical to TRBD1. CDR3 size: 17 residues. V shed 4 bases and J 0 bases; nucleotides not matched to a gene: 4. Germline lookup yields CDR1 MNHEY and CDR2 SMNVEV (reference sequence). As DNA, the CDR3 is TGTGCCAGCAGTTCGGACAGGGGCGACTCTGGGGCCAACGTCCTGACTTTC. It encodes CASSSDRGDSGANVLTF.

The rearrangement joins TRBV7-6 to TRBJ1-5, with a possible D match to TRBD1 (5 bases). The CDR3 runs 13 residues. From germline, CDR1 is SGHVS and CDR2 FNYEAQ. V was cut by 5 bases and J by 3 bases, with 8 bases left in between. The CDR3 bases are TGTGCCAGCAGCCAGGGTTACAATCAGCCCCAGCATTTT. Encoded protein: CASSQGYNQPQHF.

The chain combines TRBV18 with TRBJ1-5, with D possibly matching TRBD1 (6 bases). The germline V gene has CDR1 KGHSH and CDR2 LQKENI. The CDR3 loop spans 14 amino acids. Trimming stripped 6 bases from V and 6 bases from J, with 15 bases between. CDR3 amino acids: CASSRGGGPQPQHF. CDR3 sequence (DNA): TGTGCCAGCTCTCGAGGGGGGGGGCCTCAGCCCCAGCATTTT.

The V and J genes are TRBV7-2 and TRBJ2-3, with D possibly being TRBD2 (5 bases). This CDR3 spans 13 amino acids. V shed 3 bases and J shed 5 bases, with 9 bases lying between them. The V gene's germline CDR1 is SGHTA and CDR2 FQGNSA. The CDR3 DNA reads TGTGCCAGCAGCTTTGCCGGGGTAGATACGCAGTATTTT. This gives the protein CASSFAGVDTQYF.

V gene TRBV15 combines with J gene TRBJ1-2, with D perhaps TRBD1 (6 bases). The CDR3 length is 14 residues. V lost 0 bases and J 5 bases, leaving 10 bases between the germline ends. Germline CDR1 reads LNHNV; CDR2 reads YYDKDF (reference sequence). CDR3 sequence: CATSRDRGSYGYTF. CDR3 coding DNA: TGTGCCACCAGCAGAGATAGGGGGTCATATGGCTACACCTTC. Full variable domain (missing parts from reference TRBV15 and TRBJ1-2): DAMVIQNPRYQVTQFGKPVTLSCSQTLNHNVMYWYQQKSSQAPKLLFHYYDKDFNNEADTPDNFQSRRPNTSFCFLDIRSPGLGDTAMYLCATSRDRGSYGYTFGSGTRLTVV.

The chain links TRBV30 to TRBJ1-4; no clear D gene. CDR3 length: 11 amino acids. Germline-derived CDR1 and CDR2 are GTSNPN and SVGIG (reference sequence). The V gene lost 0 bases and the J gene lost 8 bases, with 4 bases spanning the gap. The CDR3 reads CAWSVQEKLFF. Written as DNA, the CDR3 is TGTGCCTGGAGTGTCCAAGAAAAACTGTTTTTT. The full variable domain, completed using reference TRBV30 and TRBJ1-4, is SQTIHQWPATLVQPVGSPLSLECTVEGTSNPNLYWYRQAAGRGLQLLFYSVGIGQISSEVPQNLSASRPQDRQFILSSKKLLLSDSGFYLCAWSVQEKLFFGSGTQLSVL.

This sequence joins TRBV30 and TRBJ1-5; no clear D. Trimming pared 2 bases from V and 3 bases from J, leaving 8 bases between. The CDR3 loop spans 13 amino acids. Germline V gives CDR1 GTSNPN, CDR2 SVGIG (reference sequence). The CDR3 sequence is CAWSREHNQPQHF. DNA of the CDR3: TGTGCCTGGAGTCGAGAGCACAATCAGCCCCAGCATTTT.

This rearrangement joins TRBV5-1 to TRBJ1-2; 8 nucleotides line up with TRBD1. V gave up 0 bases and J gave up 6 bases; unmatched junction bases: 4. Germline V gene data show CDR1 as SGHRS and CDR2 as YFSETQ. The length of the CDR3 is 14 residues. The CDR3: CASSLAQGADGYTF. The DNA for the CDR3 is TGCGCCAGCAGCTTGGCCCAGGGGGCTGATGGCTACACCTTC. Drawing the rest from reference TRBV5-1 and TRBJ1-2, the complete variable domain is KAGVTQTPRYLIKTRGQQVTLSCSPISGHRSVSWYQQTPGQGLQFLFEYFSETQRNKGNFPGRFSGRQFSNSRSEMNVSTLELGDSALYLCASSLAQGADGYTFGSGTRLTVV.

The rearrangement uses TRBV30 and TRBJ1-1, with a possible D match to TRBD1 (6 bases). This CDR3 region has 13 residues. CDR1 is GTSNPN and CDR2 is SVGIG in the germline V gene (reference sequence). Trimming pared 4 bases from V and 5 bases from J, leaving 14 bases between. The CDR3 reads CAWNRVLATEAFF. In DNA, the CDR3 is TGTGCCTGGAACAGGGTTTTAGCTACTGAAGCTTTCTTT.